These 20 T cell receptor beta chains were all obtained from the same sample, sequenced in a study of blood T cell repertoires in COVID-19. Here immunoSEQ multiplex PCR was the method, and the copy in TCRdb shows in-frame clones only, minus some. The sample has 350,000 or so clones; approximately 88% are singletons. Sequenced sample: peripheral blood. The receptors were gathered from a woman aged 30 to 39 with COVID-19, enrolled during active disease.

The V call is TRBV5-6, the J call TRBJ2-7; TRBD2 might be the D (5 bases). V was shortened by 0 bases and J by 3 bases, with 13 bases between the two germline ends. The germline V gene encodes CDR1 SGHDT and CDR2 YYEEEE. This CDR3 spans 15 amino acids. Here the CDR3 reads CASSLGFQRDYEQYF. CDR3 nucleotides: TGTGCCAGCAGCTTGGGATTCCAACGGGACTACGAGCAGTACTTC.

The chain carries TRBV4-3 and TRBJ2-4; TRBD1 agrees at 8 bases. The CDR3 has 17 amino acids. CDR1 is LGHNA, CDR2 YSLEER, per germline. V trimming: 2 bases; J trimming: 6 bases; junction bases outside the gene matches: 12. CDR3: CASSQIGTGRSRNIQYF. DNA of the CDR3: TGCGCCAGCAGCCAAATAGGGACAGGTAGAAGTAGAAACATTCAGTACTTC.

The CDR3 DNA reads TGTGCCAGCAGCTTCAGGGATCAGCCCCAGCATTTT. It translates to CASSFRDQPQHF. The chain is built from TRBV13 and TRBJ1-5; D might be TRBD1 (5 bases). This CDR3 has 12 amino acids. Germline lookup yields CDR1 PRHDT and CDR2 FYEKMQ (reference sequence). Between the trimmed V and J ends, which lost 3 bases and 5 bases, there was a span of 5 bases.

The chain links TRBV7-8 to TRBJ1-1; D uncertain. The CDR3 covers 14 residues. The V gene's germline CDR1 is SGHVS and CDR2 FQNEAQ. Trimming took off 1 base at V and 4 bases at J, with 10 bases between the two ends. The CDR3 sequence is CASSLGRVSTEAFF. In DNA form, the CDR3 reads TGTGCCAGCAGCTTAGGCCGGGTAAGCACTGAAGCTTTCTTT.

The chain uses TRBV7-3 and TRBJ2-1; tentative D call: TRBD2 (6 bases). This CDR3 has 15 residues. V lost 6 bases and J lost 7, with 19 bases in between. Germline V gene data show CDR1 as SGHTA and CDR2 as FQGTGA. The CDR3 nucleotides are TGTGCCAGCAGGATCTCTGGCGGGGCGGGTAATGAGCAGTTCTTC. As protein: CASRISGGAGNEQFF.

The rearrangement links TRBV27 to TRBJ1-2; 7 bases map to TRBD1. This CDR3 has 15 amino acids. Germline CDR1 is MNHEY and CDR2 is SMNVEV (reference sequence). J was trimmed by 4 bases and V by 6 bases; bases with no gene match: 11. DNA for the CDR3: TGTGCCAGCAGCCGAGGGGGCGCCTGGGTCTATGGCTACACCTTC. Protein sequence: CASSRGGAWVYGYTF.

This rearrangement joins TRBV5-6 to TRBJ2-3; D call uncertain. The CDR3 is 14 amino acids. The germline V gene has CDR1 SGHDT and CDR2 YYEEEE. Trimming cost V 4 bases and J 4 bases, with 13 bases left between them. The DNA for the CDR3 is TGTGCCAGCAGCGGGTTGGGCTTGCCAGATACGCAGTATTTT. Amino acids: CASSGLGLPDTQYF. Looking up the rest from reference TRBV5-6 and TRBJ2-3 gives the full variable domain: DAGVTQSPTHLIKTRGQQVTLRCSPKSGHDTVSWYQQALGQGPQFIFQYYEEEERQRGNFPDRFSGHQFPNYSSELNVNALLLGDSALYLCASSGLGLPDTQYFGPGTRLTVL.

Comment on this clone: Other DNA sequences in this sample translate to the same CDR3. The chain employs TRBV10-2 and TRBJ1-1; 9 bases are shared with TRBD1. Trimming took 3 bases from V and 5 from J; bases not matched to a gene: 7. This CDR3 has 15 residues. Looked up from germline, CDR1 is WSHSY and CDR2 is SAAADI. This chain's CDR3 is CASSDPGTGNTEAFF. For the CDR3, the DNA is TGCGCCAGCAGTGACCCCGGGACAGGGAATACTGAAGCTTTCTTT.

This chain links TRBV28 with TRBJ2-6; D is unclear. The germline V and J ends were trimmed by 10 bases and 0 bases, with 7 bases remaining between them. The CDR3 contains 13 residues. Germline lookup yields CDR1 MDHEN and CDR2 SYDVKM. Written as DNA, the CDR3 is TGTGCCACCGCGTCCTCTGGGGCCAACGTCCTGACTTTC. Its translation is CATASSGANVLTF.

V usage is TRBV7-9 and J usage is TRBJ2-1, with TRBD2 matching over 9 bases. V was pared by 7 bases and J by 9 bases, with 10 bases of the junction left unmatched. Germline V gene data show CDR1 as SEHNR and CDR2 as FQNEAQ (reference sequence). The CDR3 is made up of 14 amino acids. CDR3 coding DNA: TGTGCCAGCACATCTAGCGGGATTGGGGGTGAGCAGTTCTTC. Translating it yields CASTSSGIGGEQFF.

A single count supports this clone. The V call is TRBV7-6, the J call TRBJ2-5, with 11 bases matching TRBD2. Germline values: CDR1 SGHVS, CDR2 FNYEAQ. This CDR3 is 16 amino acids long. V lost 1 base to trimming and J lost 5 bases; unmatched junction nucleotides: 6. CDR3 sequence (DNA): TGTGCCAGCAGCTTAGAAATAGCGGGGGGGCCGGAGACCCAGTACTTC. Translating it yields CASSLEIAGGPETQYF.

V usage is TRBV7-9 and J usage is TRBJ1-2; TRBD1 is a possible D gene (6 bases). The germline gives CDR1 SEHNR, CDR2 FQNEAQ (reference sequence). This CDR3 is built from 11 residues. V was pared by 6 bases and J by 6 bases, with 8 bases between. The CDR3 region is CASRRTDGYTF. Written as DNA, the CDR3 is TGTGCCAGCAGGCGGACAGATGGCTACACCTTC.

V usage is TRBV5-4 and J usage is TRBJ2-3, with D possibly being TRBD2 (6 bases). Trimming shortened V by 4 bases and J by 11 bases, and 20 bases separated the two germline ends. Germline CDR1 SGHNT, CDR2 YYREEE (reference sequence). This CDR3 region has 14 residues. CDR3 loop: CASSPGTGEIEQYF. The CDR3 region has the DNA TGTGCCAGCAGCCCAGGGACGGGGGAGATAGAGCAGTATTTT. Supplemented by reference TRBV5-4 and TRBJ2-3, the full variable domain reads ETGVTQSPTHLIKTRGQQVTLRCSSQSGHNTVSWYQQALGQGPQFIFQYYREEENGRGNFPPRFSGLQFPNYSSELNVNALELDDSALYLCASSPGTGEIEQYFGPGTRLTVL.

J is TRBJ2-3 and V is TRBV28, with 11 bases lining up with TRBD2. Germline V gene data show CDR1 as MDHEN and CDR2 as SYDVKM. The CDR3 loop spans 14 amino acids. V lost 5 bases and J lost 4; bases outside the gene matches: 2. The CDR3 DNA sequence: TGTGCCAGCAGTACTAGCGGGGGTGCAGATACGCAGTATTTT. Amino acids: CASSTSGGADTQYF.

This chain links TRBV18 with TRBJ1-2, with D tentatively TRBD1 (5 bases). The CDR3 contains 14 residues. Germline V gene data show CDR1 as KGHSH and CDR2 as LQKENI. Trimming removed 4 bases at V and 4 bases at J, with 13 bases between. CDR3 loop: CASSQTADTYGYTF. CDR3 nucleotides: TGTGCCAGCTCACAAACCGCGGACACCTATGGCTACACCTTC.

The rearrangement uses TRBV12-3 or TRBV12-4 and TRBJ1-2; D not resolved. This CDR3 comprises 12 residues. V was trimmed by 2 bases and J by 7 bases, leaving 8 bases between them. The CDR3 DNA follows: TGTGCCAGCAGTTTAAGCGGGTCTGGCTACACCTTC. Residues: CASSLSGSGYTF.

The CDR3 reads CASSQKGIRTTSPNEQFF. CDR3 coding DNA: TGTGCCAGCAGCCAAAAAGGGATTAGGACTACGAGTCCCAATGAGCAGTTCTTC. The rearrangement joins TRBV3-1 (or the pseudogene TRBV3-2) to TRBJ2-1; D might be TRBD2 (6 bases). In germline, CDR1 is LGHDT, CDR2 YNNKEL (reference sequence). There are 18 residues in the CDR3. V was clipped by 2 bases and J by 6 bases, with 23 bases between them.

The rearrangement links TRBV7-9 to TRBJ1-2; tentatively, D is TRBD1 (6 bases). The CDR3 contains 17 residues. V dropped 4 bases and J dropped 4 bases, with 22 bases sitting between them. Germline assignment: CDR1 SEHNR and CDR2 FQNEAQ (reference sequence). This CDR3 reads CASSSPSPRDTLYGYTF. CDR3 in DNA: TGTGCCAGCAGCTCCCCGTCCCCCCGGGACACGCTCTATGGCTACACCTTC.

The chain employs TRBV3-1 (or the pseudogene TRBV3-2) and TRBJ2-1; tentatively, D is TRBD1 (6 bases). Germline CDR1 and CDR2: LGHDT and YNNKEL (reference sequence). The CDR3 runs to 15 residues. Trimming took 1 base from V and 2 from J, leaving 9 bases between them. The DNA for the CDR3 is TGTGCCAGCAGCCAAGCCAGGGGAGCCTACAATGAGCAGTTCTTC. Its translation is CASSQARGAYNEQFF.

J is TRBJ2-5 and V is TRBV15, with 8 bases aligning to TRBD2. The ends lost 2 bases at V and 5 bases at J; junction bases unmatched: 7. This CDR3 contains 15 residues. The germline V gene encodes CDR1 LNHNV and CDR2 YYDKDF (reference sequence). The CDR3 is CATSRKGLGGETQYF. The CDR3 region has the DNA TGTGCCACCAGCAGAAAGGGACTAGGAGGCGAGACCCAGTACTTC.